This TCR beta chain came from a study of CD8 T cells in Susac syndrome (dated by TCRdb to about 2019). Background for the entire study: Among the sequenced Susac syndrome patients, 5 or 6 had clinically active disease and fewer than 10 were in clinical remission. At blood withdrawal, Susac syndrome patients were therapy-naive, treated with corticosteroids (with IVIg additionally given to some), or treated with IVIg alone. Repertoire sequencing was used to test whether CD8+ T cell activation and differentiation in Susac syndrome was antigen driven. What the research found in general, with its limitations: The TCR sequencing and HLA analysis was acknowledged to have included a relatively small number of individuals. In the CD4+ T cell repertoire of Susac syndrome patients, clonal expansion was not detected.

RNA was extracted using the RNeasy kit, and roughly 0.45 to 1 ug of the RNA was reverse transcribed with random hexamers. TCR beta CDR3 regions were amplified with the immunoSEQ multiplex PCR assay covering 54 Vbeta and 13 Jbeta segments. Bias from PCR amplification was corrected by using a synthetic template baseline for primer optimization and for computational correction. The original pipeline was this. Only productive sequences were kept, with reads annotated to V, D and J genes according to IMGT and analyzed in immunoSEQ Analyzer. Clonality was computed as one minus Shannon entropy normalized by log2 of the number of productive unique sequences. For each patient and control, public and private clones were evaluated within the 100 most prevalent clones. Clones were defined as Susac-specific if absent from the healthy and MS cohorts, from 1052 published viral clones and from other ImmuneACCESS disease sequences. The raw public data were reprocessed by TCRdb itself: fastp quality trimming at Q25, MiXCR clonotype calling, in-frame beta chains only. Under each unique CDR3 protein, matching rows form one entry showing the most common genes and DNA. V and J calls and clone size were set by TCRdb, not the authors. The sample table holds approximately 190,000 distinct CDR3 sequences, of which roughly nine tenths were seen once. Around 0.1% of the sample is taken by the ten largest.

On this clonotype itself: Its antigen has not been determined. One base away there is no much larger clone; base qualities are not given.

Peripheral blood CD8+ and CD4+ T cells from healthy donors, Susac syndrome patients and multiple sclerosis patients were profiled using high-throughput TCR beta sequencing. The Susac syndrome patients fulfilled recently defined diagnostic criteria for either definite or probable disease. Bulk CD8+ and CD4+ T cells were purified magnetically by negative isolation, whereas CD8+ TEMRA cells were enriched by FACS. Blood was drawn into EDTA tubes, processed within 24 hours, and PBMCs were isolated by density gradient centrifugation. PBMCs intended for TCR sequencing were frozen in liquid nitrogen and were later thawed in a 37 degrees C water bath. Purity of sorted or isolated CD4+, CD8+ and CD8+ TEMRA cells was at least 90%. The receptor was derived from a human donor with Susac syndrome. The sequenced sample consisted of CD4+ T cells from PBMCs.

The CDR3 amino acid sequence is: CASSLGQGFNEQYF. The DNA reads as follows: TGTGCCAGCAGCTTAGGGCAGGGTTTCAACGAGCAGTACTTC. The V and J segments used are TRBV7-9 and TRBJ2-7; the D gene is possibly TRBD1, with 5 bases matching. The germline V gene (reference sequence) provides CDR1 SEHNR and CDR2 FQNEAQ. The CDR3 measures 14 amino acids from cysteine to phenylalanine. Here the CDR3 DNA is all that survives: 42 bases in frame from base 1. V is cut by 1 base and J by 5 bases, and the space between the germline ends is 12 bases.